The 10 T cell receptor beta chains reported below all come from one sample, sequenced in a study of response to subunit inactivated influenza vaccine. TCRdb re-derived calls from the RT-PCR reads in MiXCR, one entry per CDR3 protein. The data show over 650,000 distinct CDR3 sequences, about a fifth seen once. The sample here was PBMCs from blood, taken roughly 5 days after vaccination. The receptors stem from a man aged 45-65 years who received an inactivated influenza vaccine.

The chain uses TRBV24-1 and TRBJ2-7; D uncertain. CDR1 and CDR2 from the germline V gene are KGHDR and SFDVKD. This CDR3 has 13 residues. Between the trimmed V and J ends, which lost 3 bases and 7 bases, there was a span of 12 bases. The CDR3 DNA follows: TGTGCCACCAGTGATGGGTTCAGTCTGGAGCAGTACTTC. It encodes CATSDGFSLEQYF.

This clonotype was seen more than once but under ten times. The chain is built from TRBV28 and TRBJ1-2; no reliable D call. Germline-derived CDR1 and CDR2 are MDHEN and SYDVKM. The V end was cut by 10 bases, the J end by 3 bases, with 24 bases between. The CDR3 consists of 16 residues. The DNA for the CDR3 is TGTGCCACCCGCGTGGGGAGCCTAAGGTGGGACTATGGCTACACCTTC. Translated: CATRVGSLRWDYGYTF.

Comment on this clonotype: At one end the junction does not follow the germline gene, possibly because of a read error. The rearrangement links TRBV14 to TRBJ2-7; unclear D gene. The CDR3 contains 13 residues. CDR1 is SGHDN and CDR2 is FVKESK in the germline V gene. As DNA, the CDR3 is TGTGCCAGCAGCCAAGATTGGGCAGGCTCGCGTTTCTTC. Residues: CASSQDWAGSRFF.

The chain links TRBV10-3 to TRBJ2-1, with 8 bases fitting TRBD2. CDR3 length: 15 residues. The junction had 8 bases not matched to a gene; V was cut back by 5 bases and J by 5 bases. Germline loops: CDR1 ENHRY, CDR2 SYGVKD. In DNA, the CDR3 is TGTGCCATCAGTTTGACTAGCGAACCCCACAATGAGCAGTTCTTC. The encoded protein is CAISLTSEPHNEQFF.

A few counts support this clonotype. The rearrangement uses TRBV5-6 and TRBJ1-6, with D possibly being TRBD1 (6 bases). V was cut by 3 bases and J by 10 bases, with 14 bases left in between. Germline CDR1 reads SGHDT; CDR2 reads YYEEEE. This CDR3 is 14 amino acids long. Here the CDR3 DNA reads TGTGCCAGCAGCTCGCAGGGGTCGGACTCACCCCTCCACTTT. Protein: CASSSQGSDSPLHF.

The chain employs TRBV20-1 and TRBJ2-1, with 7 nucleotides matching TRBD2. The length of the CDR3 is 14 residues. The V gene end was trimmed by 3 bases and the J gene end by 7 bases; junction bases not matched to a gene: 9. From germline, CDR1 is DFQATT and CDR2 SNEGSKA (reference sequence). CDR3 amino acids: CSASRGGMGNEQFF. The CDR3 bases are TGCAGTGCTAGTAGGGGAGGGATGGGAAATGAGCAGTTCTTC.

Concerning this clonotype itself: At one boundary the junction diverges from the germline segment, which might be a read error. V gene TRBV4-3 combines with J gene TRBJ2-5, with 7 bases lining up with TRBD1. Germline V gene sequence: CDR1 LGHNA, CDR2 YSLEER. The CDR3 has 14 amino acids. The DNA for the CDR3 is TGTGCCAGCAGCCAGGACAGGAGACAAGAGACCCAGTACTTC. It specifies CASSQDRRQETQYF.

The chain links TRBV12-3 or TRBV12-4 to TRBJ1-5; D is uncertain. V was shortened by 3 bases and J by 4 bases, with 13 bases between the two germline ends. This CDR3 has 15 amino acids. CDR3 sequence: CASSFSSSRNQPQHF. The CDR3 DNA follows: TGTGCCAGCAGTTTCAGCTCCTCAAGGAATCAGCCCCAGCATTTT.

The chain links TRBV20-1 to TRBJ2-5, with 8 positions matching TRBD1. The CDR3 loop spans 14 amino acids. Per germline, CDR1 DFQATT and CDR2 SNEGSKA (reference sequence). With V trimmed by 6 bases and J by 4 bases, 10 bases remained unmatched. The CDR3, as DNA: TGCAGTGCGAGATCGGGACAGGTTGGAGAGACCCAGTACTTC. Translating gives CSARSGQVGETQYF.

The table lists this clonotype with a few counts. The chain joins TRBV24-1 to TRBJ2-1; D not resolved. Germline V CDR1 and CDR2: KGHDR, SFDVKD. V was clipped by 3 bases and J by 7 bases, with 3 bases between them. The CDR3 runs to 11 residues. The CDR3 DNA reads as TGTGCCACCAGTGATCCTAATGAGCAGTTCTTC. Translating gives CATSDPNEQFF.